The rows below give T cell receptor beta chains drawn from one sample of a study of blood T cells in healthy people across ages. TCRdb ran MiXCR on the 5' RACE reads and lists one entry per CDR3 protein. The table lists approximately 800,000 distinct CDR3 sequences, roughly 25% of them singletons. These data also formed part of another study, on T cells of mothers and their children.

The sequenced sample consisted of blood. All receptors come from a boy aged 10-17 years in good health. Each CDR3 is given with its conserved first and last residue. The D gene is left open where the match is weak. Rows may omit the clone size; those that give it use once, few, many or a size class.

clone_size	v_call	j_call	d_call	cdr3_aa	cdr3_nt
.	TRBV24-1	TRBJ2-3	TRBD1	CATSERTGSTDTQYF	TGTGCCACCAGTGAAAGGACAGGGAGCACAGATACGCAGTATTTT
few	TRBV19	TRBJ1-4	.	CASSPSGHVNEKLFF	TGTGCCAGTAGTCCGTCGGGACATGTAAATGAAAAACTGTTTTTT
.	TRBV28	TRBJ2-7	.	CASSQGHGRLTEQYF	TGTGCCAGCAGTCAGGGACACGGGAGGTTGACCGAGCAGTACTTC
.	TRBV12-3/TRBV12-4	TRBJ1-3	.	CASSLLRTLSGNTIYF	TGTGCCAGCAGTTTATTGAGAACTCTCTCTGGAAACACCATATATTTT
few	TRBV6-6	TRBJ2-7	.	CASRDFNVGYEQYF	TGTGCCAGCCGCGATTTTAATGTGGGGTACGAGCAGTACTTC
few	TRBV7-9	TRBJ2-7	.	CASSADRPYEQYF	TGTGCCAGCAGCGCAGATCGGCCCTACGAGCAGTACTTC
.	TRBV2	TRBJ2-3	TRBD1	CATEGQGAPDTQYF	TGTGCCACCGAGGGACAGGGGGCCCCAGATACGCAGTATTTT
few	TRBV29-1	TRBJ1-4	.	CSVDRQHNEKLFF	TGCAGCGTTGATCGACAGCATAATGAAAAACTGTTTTTT
few	TRBV29-1	TRBJ2-5	TRBD1	CSGQGAVGETQYF	TGCAGCGGACAGGGGGCGGTTGGGGAGACCCAGTACTTC
few	TRBV7-9	TRBJ1-4	.	CASSLRITDEKLFF	TGTGCCAGCAGCTTGAGGATCACGGATGAAAAACTGTTTTTT
few	TRBV12-3/TRBV12-4	TRBJ2-5	.	CASSRGRPSWETQYF	TGTGCCAGCAGCAGGGGACGGCCGTCTTGGGAGACCCAGTACTTC
few	TRBV6-4	TRBJ2-4	.	CASRDRAKNIQYF	TGTGCCAGCAGAGACAGGGCCAAAAACATTCAGTACTTC
few	TRBV9	TRBJ1-4	.	CASSVPRGSTNEKLFF	TGTGCCAGCAGCGTTCCTAGGGGATCAACTAATGAAAAACTGTTTTTT
.	TRBV7-6	TRBJ2-1	TRBD1	CASSPRRTGENEQFF	TGTGCCAGCAGCCCTCGTAGAACAGGGGAAAATGAGCAGTTCTTC
.	TRBV5-1	TRBJ2-1	TRBD2	CASSLISGGNEQFF	TGCGCCAGCAGCTTGATTAGCGGGGGCAATGAGCAGTTCTTC
.	TRBV6-5	TRBJ2-4	TRBD2	CASRSSAGGGNIQYF	TGTGCCAGCAGAAGTTCGGCGGGGGGGGGAAACATTCAGTACTTC
.	TRBV2	TRBJ2-5	TRBD2	CASRTSGEETQYF	TGTGCCAGCAGGACTAGCGGGGAAGAGACCCAGTACTTC
.	TRBV29-1	TRBJ2-1	TRBD2	CSVRSGGYNEQFF	TGCAGCGTTCGTAGCGGGGGCTACAATGAGCAGTTCTTC
.	TRBV6-1	TRBJ1-4	.	CASSENPGPGHEKLFF	TGTGCCAGCAGTGAAAACCCGGGACCTGGGCATGAAAAACTGTTTTTT
.	TRBV18	TRBJ2-5	TRBD1	CASSPDRTQETQYF	TGTGCCAGCTCACCGGACAGGACACAAGAGACCCAGTACTTC
few	TRBV12-3/TRBV12-4	TRBJ1-1	.	CASTLGEDTEAFF	TGTGCCAGCACCCTAGGTGAGGACACTGAAGCTTTCTTT
few	TRBV4-1	TRBJ2-5	TRBD2	CASSQMGLAGGETQYF	TGCGCCAGCAGCCAAATGGGACTAGCCGGTGGAGAGACCCAGTACTTC
.	TRBV12-3/TRBV12-4	TRBJ2-1	TRBD2	CASSSTSGGAYNEQFF	TGTGCCAGCAGTTCAACCAGCGGGGGGGCATACAATGAGCAGTTCTTC
.	TRBV28	TRBJ2-3	.	CASSPSGYTDTQYF	TGTGCCAGCAGTCCAAGCGGATACACAGATACGCAGTATTTT
.	TRBV12-3/TRBV12-4	TRBJ1-2	TRBD1	CASSSLGQGAYGYTF	TGTGCCAGCAGTTCTCTAGGACAGGGGGCGTATGGCTACACCTTC